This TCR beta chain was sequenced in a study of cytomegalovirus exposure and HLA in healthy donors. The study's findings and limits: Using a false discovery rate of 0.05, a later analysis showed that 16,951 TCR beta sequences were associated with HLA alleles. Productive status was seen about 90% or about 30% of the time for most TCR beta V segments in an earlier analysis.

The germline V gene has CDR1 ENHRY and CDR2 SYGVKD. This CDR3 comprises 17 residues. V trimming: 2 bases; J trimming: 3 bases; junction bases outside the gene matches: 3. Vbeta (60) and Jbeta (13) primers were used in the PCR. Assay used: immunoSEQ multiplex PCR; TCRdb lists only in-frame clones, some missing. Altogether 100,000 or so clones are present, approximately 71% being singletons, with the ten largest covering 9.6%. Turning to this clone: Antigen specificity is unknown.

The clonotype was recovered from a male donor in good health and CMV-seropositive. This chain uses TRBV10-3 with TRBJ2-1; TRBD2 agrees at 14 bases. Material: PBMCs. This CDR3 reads CAISEEGLAGVYNEQFF. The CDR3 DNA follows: TGTGCCATCAGTGAGGAGGGACTAGCGGGAGTCTACAATGAGCAGTTCTTC.